This is a list of T cell receptor beta chains from one sample in a study of cytotoxic CD8 clonotypes in ibrutinib-treated CLL. Method: immunoSEQ multiplex PCR; TCRdb's copy keeps in-frame clones and lacks some. There are roughly 97,000 clones in the sample; around 80% occur only once, and about 34% lies in the top ten. Specimen: PBMCs, collected after 12 months of ibrutinib treatment. Receptors originate from a human donor with chronic lymphocytic leukemia. The CDR3 runs from the conserved cysteine through the conserved F or W. The D gene is left open where the match is weak. Size is stated for part of the rows, as once, few or many counts, or as a class when the clone is expanded.

v_gene,abundance,j_gene,d_gene,CDR3aa,CDR3nt
TRBV19,.,TRBJ2-1,.,CASSRGAVSYNEQFF,TGTGCCAGTAGTAGGGGGGCGGTCTCCTACAATGAGCAGTTCTTC
TRBV14,few,TRBJ2-6,.,CASSQSNVLTF,TGTGCCAGCAGCCAATCAAACGTCCTGACTTTC
TRBV29-1,.,TRBJ2-4,.,CSVSGQLTGGIQYF,TGCAGCGTCTCGGGACAACTCACTGGGGGCATTCAGTACTTC
TRBV19,.,TRBJ2-7,.,CASSIGGGYEQYF,TGTGCCAGTAGTATAGGTGGGGGCTACGAGCAGTACTTC
TRBV29-1,.,TRBJ1-5,.,CSVVGREGQPQHF,TGCAGCGTTGTGGGCAGGGAAGGTCAGCCCCAGCATTTT
TRBV7-9,.,TRBJ1-1,.,CASSLQGVTEAFF,TGTGCCAGCAGCTTGCAGGGTGTCACTGAAGCTTTCTTT
TRBV28,.,TRBJ2-7,TRBD1,CASSPLTGFRSYEQYF,TGTGCCAGCAGTCCCTTGACAGGGTTCCGCTCCTACGAGCAGTACTTC
TRBV30,.,TRBJ1-2,.,CAWSVSGRGYTF,TGTGCCTGGAGTGTATCAGGTCGCGGCTACACCTTC
TRBV29-1,.,TRBJ2-7,.,CSVNTGTAAREQYF,TGCAGCGTTAACACCGGGACCGCTGCGCGCGAGCAGTACTTC
TRBV5-8,.,TRBJ2-3,.,CASSLGGQSGTDTQYF,TGTGCCAGCAGCTTGGGAGGACAGTCCGGCACGGATACGCAGTATTTT
TRBV5-1,.,TRBJ1-2,.,CASSGGVPYGYTF,TGCGCCAGCAGTGGAGGGGTCCCCTATGGCTACACCTTC
TRBV5-1,.,TRBJ2-1,.,CASSDLGDEQFF,TGCGCCAGCAGCGATTTGGGGGATGAGCAGTTCTTC
TRBV9,.,TRBJ2-1,TRBD2,CASSVARGGGYNEQFF,TGTGCCAGCAGCGTAGCCCGCGGCGGGGGCTACAATGAGCAGTTCTTC
TRBV2,many,TRBJ2-3,TRBD2,CASRRLAGYTSTDTQYF,TGTGCCAGCAGGAGGTTAGCGGGGTATACTAGCACAGATACGCAGTATTTT
TRBV29-1,.,TRBJ2-7,.,CSVGQGKNYEQYF,TGCAGCGTTGGGCAGGGGAAAAACTACGAGCAGTACTTC
TRBV6-6,.,TRBJ1-6,.,CASSRGYDSPLHF,TGTGCCAGCAGCAGGGGCTACGATTCACCCCTCCACTTT
TRBV9,.,TRBJ1-3,TRBD1,CASSTTGGNTIYF,TGTGCCAGCAGCACGACAGGGGGAAACACCATATATTTT
TRBV7-8,.,TRBJ1-4,.,CASSLRDGRGEKLFF,TGTGCCAGCAGCTTGAGGGACGGGAGGGGCGAAAAACTGTTTTTT
TRBV9,once,TRBJ2-2,.,CASSVVGLNTGELFF,TGTGCCAGCAGCGTAGTAGGTCTCAACACCGGGGAGCTGTTTTTT
TRBV6-6,once,TRBJ1-2,TRBD1,CASSSGTDNYGYTF,TGTGCCAGCAGCTCCGGGACAGATAACTATGGCTACACCTTC
TRBV7-2,.,TRBJ1-1,TRBD1,CASSSQGATEAFF,TGTGCCAGCAGCTCCCAGGGGGCGACTGAAGCTTTCTTT
TRBV6-5,.,TRBJ1-1,.,CASSYSQVLNTEAFF,TGTGCCAGCAGTTACTCCCAGGTGTTGAACACTGAAGCTTTCTTT
TRBV9,.,TRBJ2-7,.,CASSVGPESIHEQYF,TGTGCCAGCAGCGTAGGACCCGAAAGTATCCACGAGCAGTACTTC
TRBV19,few,TRBJ1-5,.,CASSGGGGQNQPQHF,TGTGCCAGTAGTGGGGGTGGGGGCCAAAATCAGCCCCAGCATTTT
TRBV5-5,.,TRBJ1-5,.,CASSLGDLRQPQHF,TGTGCCAGCAGCTTGGGGGACCTTCGGCAGCCCCAGCATTTT
TRBV29-1,few,TRBJ1-5,.,CSVAAGVNQPQHF,TGCAGCGTTGCAGCAGGGGTCAATCAGCCCCAGCATTTT
TRBV7-9,.,TRBJ2-7,.,CASSQTGTGEQYF,TGTGCCAGCAGCCAGACTGGGACGGGGGAGCAGTACTTC
TRBV6-5,.,TRBJ1-1,.,CASSYRGVTEAFF,TGTGCCAGCAGTTACAGGGGTGTAACTGAAGCTTTCTTT
TRBV7-2,.,TRBJ2-7,TRBD1,CASRGDRGSYEQYF,TGTGCCAGCAGGGGGGACAGGGGGTCCTACGAGCAGTACTTC
TRBV28,.,TRBJ1-2,.,CASSPDGGANGYTF,TGTGCCAGCAGCCCCGATGGGGGGGCGAATGGCTACACCTTC
TRBV5-6,.,TRBJ1-1,.,CASSSHLQRGSVHEAFF,TGTGCCAGCAGCTCGCACCTCCAGAGGGGTTCGGTCCATGAAGCTTTCTTT
TRBV25-1,.,TRBJ2-3,.,CASSEEWSTDTQYF,TGTGCCAGCAGTGAAGAATGGAGCACAGATACGCAGTATTTT
TRBV18,.,TRBJ2-7,.,CASSPRGAPSEQYF,TGTGCCAGCTCACCACGGGGGGCTCCTAGCGAGCAGTACTTC
TRBV19,.,TRBJ2-7,TRBD2,CASGRGRYYEQYF,TGTGCCAGTGGGAGGGGCAGGTATTACGAGCAGTACTTC
TRBV7-2,.,TRBJ1-2,.,CASSRANYGYTF,TGTGCCAGCAGCAGGGCCAACTATGGCTACACCTTC
TRBV12-5,.,TRBJ2-3,TRBD2,CASGLPKRGEADTQYF,TGTGCTAGTGGTTTGCCCAAGCGGGGGGAAGCAGATACGCAGTATTTT
TRBV6-6,.,TRBJ1-3,TRBD1,CASRLDRAGNTIYF,TGTGCCAGCAGACTGGACAGGGCTGGAAACACCATATATTTT
TRBV7-6,.,TRBJ1-3,.,CASSLDRYSGNTIYF,TGTGCCAGCAGCTTAGACAGATACTCTGGAAACACCATATATTTT
TRBV2,.,TRBJ1-2,.,CASSVQGGNYGYTF,TGTGCCAGCAGTGTACAGGGAGGGAACTATGGCTACACCTTC
TRBV5-4,.,TRBJ1-2,TRBD1,CASSLQDRVRYGYTF,TGTGCCAGCAGCCTGCAGGACAGGGTTCGGTATGGCTACACCTTC
TRBV7-9,.,TRBJ1-3,.,CASTAWMGSGNTIYF,TGTGCCAGCACCGCATGGATGGGCTCTGGAAACACCATATATTTT
TRBV28,once,TRBJ2-3,.,CASSLTADTQYF,TGTGCCAGCAGCTTGACAGCAGATACGCAGTATTTT
TRBV4-2,.,TRBJ2-7,.,CASSRTHYEQYF,TGTGCCAGCAGCCGAACACACTACGAGCAGTACTTC
TRBV7-2,.,TRBJ2-3,.,CASTLGADTQYF,TGTGCCAGCACCTTAGGGGCAGATACGCAGTATTTT
TRBV11-3,.,TRBJ2-7,.,CASSLESQGLPREQYF,TGTGCCAGCAGCTTAGAGTCGCAGGGGCTCCCTCGGGAGCAGTACTTC
TRBV7-3,.,TRBJ1-3,.,CASRAGREKASIYF,TGTGCCAGCAGGGCGGGGCGCGAGAAAGCGTCCATATATTTT
TRBV18,.,TRBJ1-5,TRBD1,CASSPRDTSGGQPQHF,TGTGCCAGCTCACCCCGGGACACCTCAGGGGGTCAGCCCCAGCATTTT
TRBV7-9,.,TRBJ1-1,TRBD1,CASRGGAGEAFF,TGTGCCAGCAGAGGGGGCGCGGGTGAAGCTTTCTTT
TRBV29-1,.,TRBJ1-1,.,CSSRTELFANTEAFF,TGCAGCTCGAGGACAGAGCTATTTGCGAACACTGAAGCTTTCTTT
TRBV19,.,TRBJ1-2,TRBD1,CASTWTGVSYGYTF,TGTGCCAGTACCTGGACAGGGGTGAGCTATGGCTACACCTTC